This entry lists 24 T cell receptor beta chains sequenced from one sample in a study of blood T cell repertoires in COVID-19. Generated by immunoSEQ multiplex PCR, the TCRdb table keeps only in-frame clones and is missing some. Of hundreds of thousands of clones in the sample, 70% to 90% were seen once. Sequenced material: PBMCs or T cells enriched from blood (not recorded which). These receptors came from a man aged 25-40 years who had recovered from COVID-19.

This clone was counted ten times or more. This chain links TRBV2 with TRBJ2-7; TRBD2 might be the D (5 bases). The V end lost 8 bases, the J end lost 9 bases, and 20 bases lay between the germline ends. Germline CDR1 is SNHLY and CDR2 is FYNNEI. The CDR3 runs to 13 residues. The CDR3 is CASGSELRAAQYF. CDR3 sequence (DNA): TGTGCCAGCGGGAGTGAATTACGAGCTGCGCAGTACTTC.

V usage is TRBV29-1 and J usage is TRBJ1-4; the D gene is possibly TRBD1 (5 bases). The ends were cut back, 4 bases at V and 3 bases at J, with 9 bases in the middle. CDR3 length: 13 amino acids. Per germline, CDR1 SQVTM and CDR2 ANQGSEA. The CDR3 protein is CSVGGDPNEKLFF. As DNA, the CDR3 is TGCAGCGTTGGGGGGGATCCTAATGAAAAACTGTTTTTT.

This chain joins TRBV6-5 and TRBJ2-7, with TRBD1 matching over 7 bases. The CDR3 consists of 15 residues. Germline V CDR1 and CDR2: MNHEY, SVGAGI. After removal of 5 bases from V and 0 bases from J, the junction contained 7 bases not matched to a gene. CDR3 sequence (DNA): TGTGCCAGCAGTCCCCCCAGGGGGACCTCCTACGAGCAGTACTTC. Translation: CASSPPRGTSYEQYF.

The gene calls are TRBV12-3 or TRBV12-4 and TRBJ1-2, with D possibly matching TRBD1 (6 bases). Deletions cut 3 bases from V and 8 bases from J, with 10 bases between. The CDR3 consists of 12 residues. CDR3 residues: CASSFEGVGYTF. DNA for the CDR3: TGTGCCAGCAGTTTTGAGGGGGTCGGCTACACCTTC.

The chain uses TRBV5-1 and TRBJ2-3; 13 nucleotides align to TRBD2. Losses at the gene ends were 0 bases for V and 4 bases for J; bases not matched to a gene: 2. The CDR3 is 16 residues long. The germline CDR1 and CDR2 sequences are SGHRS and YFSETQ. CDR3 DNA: TGCGCCAGCAGCTTGGCGGGGACTAGCGGGGCAGATACGCAGTATTTT. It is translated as CASSLAGTSGADTQYF.

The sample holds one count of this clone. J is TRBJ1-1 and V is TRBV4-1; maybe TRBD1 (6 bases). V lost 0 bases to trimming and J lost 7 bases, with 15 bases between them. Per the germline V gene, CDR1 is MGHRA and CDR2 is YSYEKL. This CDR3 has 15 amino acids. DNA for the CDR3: TGCGCCAGCAGCCAAGATCCCTCGGGGGGCTTTGAAGCTTTCTTT. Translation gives CASSQDPSGGFEAFF.

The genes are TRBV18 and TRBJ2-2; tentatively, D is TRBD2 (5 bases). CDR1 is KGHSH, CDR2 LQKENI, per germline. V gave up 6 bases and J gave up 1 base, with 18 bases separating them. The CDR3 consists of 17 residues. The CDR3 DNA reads TGTGCCAGCTCCCCTAGAGGAGGAGTAGGGAACACCGGGGAGCTGTTTTTT. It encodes CASSPRGGVGNTGELFF.

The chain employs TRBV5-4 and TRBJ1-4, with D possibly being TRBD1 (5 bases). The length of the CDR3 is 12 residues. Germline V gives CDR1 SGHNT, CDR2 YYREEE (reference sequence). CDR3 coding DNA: TGTGTCGCGGGACGGAATAATGAAAAACTGTTTTTT. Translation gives CVAGRNNEKLFF.

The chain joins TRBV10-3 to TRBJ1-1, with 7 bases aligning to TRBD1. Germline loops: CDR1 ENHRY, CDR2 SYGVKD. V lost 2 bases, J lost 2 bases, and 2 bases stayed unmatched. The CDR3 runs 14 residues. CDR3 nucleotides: TGTGCCATCAGTGAGACAGGGGCCAACACTGAAGCTTTCTTT. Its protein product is CAISETGANTEAFF.

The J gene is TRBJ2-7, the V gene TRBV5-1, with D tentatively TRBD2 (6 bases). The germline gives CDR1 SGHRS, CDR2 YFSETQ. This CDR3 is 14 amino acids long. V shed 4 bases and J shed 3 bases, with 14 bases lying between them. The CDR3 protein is CASSRGTESYEQYF. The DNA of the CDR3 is TGCGCCAGCAGCCGGGGGACCGAGAGCTACGAGCAGTACTTC.

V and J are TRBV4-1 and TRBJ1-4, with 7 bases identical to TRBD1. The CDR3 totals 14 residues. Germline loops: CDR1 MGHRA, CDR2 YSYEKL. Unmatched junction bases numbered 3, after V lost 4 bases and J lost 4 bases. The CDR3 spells CASSPTGFNEKLFF. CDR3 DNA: TGCGCCAGCAGCCCGACAGGGTTTAATGAAAAACTGTTTTTT.

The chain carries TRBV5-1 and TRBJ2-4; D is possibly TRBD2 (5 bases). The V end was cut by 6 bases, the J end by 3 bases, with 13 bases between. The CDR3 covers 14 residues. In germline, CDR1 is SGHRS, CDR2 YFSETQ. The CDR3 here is CASTKEVGKNIQYF. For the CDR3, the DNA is TGCGCCAGCACCAAGGAGGTGGGCAAAAACATTCAGTACTTC.

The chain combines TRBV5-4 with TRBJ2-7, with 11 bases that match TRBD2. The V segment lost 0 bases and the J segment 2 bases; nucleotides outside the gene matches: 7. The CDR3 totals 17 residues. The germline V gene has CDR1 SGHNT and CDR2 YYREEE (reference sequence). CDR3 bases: TGTGCCAGCAGCTTGGGGGAAGTGACTAGCGGGACCTACGAGCAGTACTTC. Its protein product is CASSLGEVTSGTYEQYF.

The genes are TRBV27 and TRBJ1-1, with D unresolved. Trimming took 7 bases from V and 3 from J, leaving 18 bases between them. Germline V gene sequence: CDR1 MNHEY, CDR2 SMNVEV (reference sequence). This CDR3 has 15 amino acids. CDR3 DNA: TGTGCCAGCACCCCTTTCTCCGGGAGGCACACTGAAGCTTTCTTT. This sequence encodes CASTPFSGRHTEAFF.

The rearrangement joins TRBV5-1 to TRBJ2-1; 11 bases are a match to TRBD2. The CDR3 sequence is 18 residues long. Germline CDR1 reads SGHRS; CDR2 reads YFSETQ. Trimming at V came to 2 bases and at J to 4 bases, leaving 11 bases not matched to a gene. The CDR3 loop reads CASSFPPGLAESYNEQFF. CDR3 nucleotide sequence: TGCGCCAGCAGCTTCCCCCCGGGACTAGCGGAGTCTTACAATGAGCAGTTCTTC.

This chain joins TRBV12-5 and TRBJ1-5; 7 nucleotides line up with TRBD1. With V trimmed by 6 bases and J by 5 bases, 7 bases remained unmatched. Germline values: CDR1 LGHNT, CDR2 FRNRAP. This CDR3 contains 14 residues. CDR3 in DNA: TGTGCTAGTGGGATGCAGGGGGAGGATCAGCCCCAGCATTTT. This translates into CASGMQGEDQPQHF. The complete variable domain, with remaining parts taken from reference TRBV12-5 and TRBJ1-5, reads DARVTQTPRHKVTEMGQEVTMRCQPILGHNTVFWYRQTMMQGLELLAYFRNRAPLDDSGMPKDRFSAEMPDATLATLKIQPSEPRDSAVYFCASGMQGEDQPQHFGDGTRLSIL.

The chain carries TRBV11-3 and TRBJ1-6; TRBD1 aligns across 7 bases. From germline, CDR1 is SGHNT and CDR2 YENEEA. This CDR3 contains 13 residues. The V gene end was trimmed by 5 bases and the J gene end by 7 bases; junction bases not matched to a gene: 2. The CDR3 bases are TGTGCCAGCAGCGTCAGGGGGAATTCACCCCTCCACTTT. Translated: CASSVRGNSPLHF.

CDR3 coding DNA: TGCGCCAGCAGCCAAGAAGAGTGGGTGGCAGGAGGAGGGCCCCAGCATTTT. Translating it yields CASSQEEWVAGGGPQHF. The gene calls are TRBV4-1 and TRBJ1-5; D is undetermined. Deletions cut 0 bases from V and 9 bases from J, with 21 bases between. Per germline, CDR1 MGHRA and CDR2 YSYEKL. CDR3 length equals 17 residues.

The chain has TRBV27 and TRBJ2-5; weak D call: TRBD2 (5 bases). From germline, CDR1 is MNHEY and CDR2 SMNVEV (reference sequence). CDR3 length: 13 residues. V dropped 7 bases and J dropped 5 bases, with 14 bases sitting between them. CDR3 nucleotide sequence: TGTGCCAGCACCAAAGCGGAGGACGAGACCCAGTACTTC. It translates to CASTKAEDETQYF.

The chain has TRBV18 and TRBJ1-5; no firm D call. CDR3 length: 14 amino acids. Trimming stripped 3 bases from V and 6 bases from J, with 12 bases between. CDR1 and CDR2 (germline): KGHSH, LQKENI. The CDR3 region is CASSPLERGQPQHF. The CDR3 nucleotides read TGTGCCAGCTCACCTCTCGAACGAGGTCAGCCCCAGCATTTT.

CDR3 in amino acids: CASSLDGAQGYGYTF. The CDR3, as DNA: TGCGCCAGCAGCTTGGATGGGGCCCAGGGGTATGGCTACACCTTC. The genes are TRBV5-1 and TRBJ1-2; TRBD1 is a possible D gene (6 bases). Between the trimmed V and J ends, which lost 0 bases and 5 bases, there was a span of 14 bases. The CDR3 runs to 15 residues. The germline gives CDR1 SGHRS, CDR2 YFSETQ.

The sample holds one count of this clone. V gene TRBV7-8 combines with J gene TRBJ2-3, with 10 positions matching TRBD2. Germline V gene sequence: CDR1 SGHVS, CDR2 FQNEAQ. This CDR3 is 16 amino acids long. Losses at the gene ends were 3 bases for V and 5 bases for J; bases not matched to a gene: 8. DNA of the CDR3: TGTGCCAGCAGCTTTCAGCGGGAGGGCCCTCAAGATACGCAGTATTTT. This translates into CASSFQREGPQDTQYF.

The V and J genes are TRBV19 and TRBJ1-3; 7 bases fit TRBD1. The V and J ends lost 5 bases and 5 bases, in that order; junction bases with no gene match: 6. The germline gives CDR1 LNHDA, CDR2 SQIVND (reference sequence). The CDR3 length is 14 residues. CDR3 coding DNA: TGTGCCAGTAGTGACGGGACAGCAAGAAACACCATATATTTT. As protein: CASSDGTARNTIYF.

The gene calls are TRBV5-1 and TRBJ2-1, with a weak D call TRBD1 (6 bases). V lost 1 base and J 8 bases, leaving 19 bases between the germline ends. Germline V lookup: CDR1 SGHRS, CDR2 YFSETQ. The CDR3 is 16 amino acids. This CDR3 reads CASSLKRDRIFHEQFF. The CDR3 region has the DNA TGCGCCAGCAGCTTGAAGCGCGACAGGATATTCCATGAGCAGTTCTTC.